The present entry profiles one T cell receptor (beta chain) with its context. Its specificity is not known. Primers used in a second PCR of about 7 to 12 cycles were a sample-barcoded 5' primer and a J-beta primer mix. In TCRdb, the 5' RACE reads were re-called with MiXCR into one record per CDR3 protein. The table lists fewer than 1 million distinct CDR3 sequences, around 43% of them singletons. The data were taken from a study of blood T cells in healthy people across ages. Study results and caveats: A roughly linear age-dependent decrease characterized TCR beta diversity per million T cells.

Germline assignment: CDR1 ENHRY and CDR2 SYGVKD. V was clipped by 9 bases and J by 3 bases; unmatched bases: 10. The CDR3 covers 14 residues. This chain joins TRBV10-3 and TRBJ1-2, with TRBD1 matching 7 bases. The sequencing input was blood. This TCR was sampled from a man aged 55 to 69 in good health. The CDR3 region has the DNA TGTGCCATTAGAACAGGGGAAGTGGACTATGGCTACACCTTC. Its protein is CAIRTGEVDYGYTF.